This TCR beta chain was recovered during a study of cytomegalovirus exposure and HLA in healthy donors. Losses at the gene ends were 8 bases for V and 0 bases for J; bases not matched to a gene: 14. CDR3 length: 17 residues. CDR1 and CDR2 (germline): SEHNR, FQNEAQ (reference sequence). Sequencing used immunoSEQ multiplex PCR; TCRdb keeps in-frame clones, though not all of them. The table shows around 150,000 clones, with about 89% occurring only once. This receptor was taken from a woman under 30 in good health and CMV-seropositive. Sequenced material: PBMCs. The chain is built from TRBV7-9 and TRBJ1-2; TRBD1 aligns across 8 bases. The CDR3 is CASANRDRRTPNYGYTF. CDR3 nucleotides: TGTGCCAGCGCAAACCGGGACAGGCGTACCCCTAACTATGGCTACACCTTC.